These 10 T cell receptor beta chains originate from one sample sequenced in a study of cytomegalovirus exposure and HLA in healthy donors. TCRdb's copy holds only in-frame clones and misses some; the assay was immunoSEQ multiplex PCR. Of some 140,000 clones listed, about 90% are singletons. Sequencing was performed on PBMCs. Every receptor here comes from a man younger than 35 in good health and CMV-seronegative.

The chain uses TRBV29-1 and TRBJ2-5; the match to TRBD1 covers 7 bases. CDR3 size: 12 residues. V shed 6 bases, J shed 2 bases, and the junction held 3 bases outside the gene matches. Germline CDR1 reads SQVTM; CDR2 reads ANQGSEA. In DNA form, the CDR3 reads TGCAGCGTCCGGACAGGTCAAGAGACCCAGTACTTC. It encodes CSVRTGQETQYF.

This clone was observed a handful of times. J is TRBJ2-2 and V is TRBV2, with D possibly matching TRBD1 (5 bases). The ends were cut back, 4 bases at V and 1 base at J, with 7 bases in the middle. The CDR3 runs 14 residues. Germline values: CDR1 SNHLY, CDR2 FYNNEI. The CDR3 here is CASSAQGNTGELFF. DNA of the CDR3: TGTGCCAGCAGTGCTCAGGGGAACACCGGGGAGCTGTTTTTT.

V is TRBV5-1 and J is TRBJ1-3; a possible D gene is TRBD1 (5 bases). Germline V lookup: CDR1 SGHRS, CDR2 YFSETQ. V was pared by 3 bases and J by 2 bases, with 12 bases between. The CDR3 is made up of 15 amino acids. The CDR3, as DNA: TGCGCCAGCAGCTCCTTACCAGGGACTGGAAACACCATATATTTT. It specifies CASSSLPGTGNTIYF.

The rearrangement links TRBV7-2 to TRBJ1-3; D call uncertain. Germline values: CDR1 SGHTA, CDR2 FQGNSA. CDR3 length equals 16 residues. V lost 1 base, J lost 4 bases, and 14 bases lay in between. This CDR3 is CASSLVWGGRGNTIYF. In DNA form, the CDR3 reads TGTGCCAGCAGCTTAGTCTGGGGAGGGAGGGGAAACACCATATATTTT.

V gene TRBV5-1 combines with J gene TRBJ2-5, with 11 bases identical to TRBD1. The J call may be incorrect, as the DNA end agrees better with TRBJ2-7. The CDR3 has 17 residues. Germline assignment: CDR1 SGHRS and CDR2 YFSETQ. CDR3 region: CASSLPRDRGATYEQYF. The CDR3 coding sequence is TGCGCCAGCAGCTTGCCTCGGGACAGGGGGGCTACCTACGAGCAGTACTTC.

V usage is TRBV29-1 and J usage is TRBJ1-2; no clear D gene. From germline, CDR1 is SQVTM and CDR2 ANQGSEA. The ends were cut back, 4 bases at V and 8 bases at J, with 11 bases in the middle. CDR3 length equals 11 residues. The DNA for the CDR3 is TGCAGCGTTGCCGGGATTGAGGGCTACACCTTC. It yields the protein CSVAGIEGYTF.

This chain joins TRBV6-5 and TRBJ1-2, with 7 bases matching TRBD1. V trimming: 7 bases; J trimming: 4 bases; junction bases outside the gene matches: 12. The CDR3 contains 15 residues. Germline CDR1 and CDR2: MNHEY and SVGAGI. In nucleotides, the CDR3 is TGTGCCAGCAAAAAAACAGGGGTCCTTTTCTATGGCTACACCTTC. Protein product: CASKKTGVLFYGYTF.

This chain joins TRBV4-3 and TRBJ2-6, with a weak D call TRBD2 (6 bases). V was trimmed by 0 bases and J by 11 bases, leaving 11 bases between them. This CDR3 spans 14 amino acids. Germline CDR1 and CDR2: LGHNA and YSLEER. The CDR3 loop reads CASSQEGGFDVLTF. The DNA for the CDR3 is TGCGCCAGCAGCCAAGAGGGGGGATTCGACGTCCTGACTTTC.

J is TRBJ1-6 and V is TRBV6-1; D is uncertain. The germline V gene encodes CDR1 MNHNS and CDR2 SASEGT. Trimming pared 8 bases from V and 7 bases from J, leaving 6 bases between. The CDR3 runs 11 residues. The CDR3 DNA reads TGTGCCAGCCTCGGGAATTCACCCCTCCACTTT. This encodes CASLGNSPLHF.

This clone occurred a few times. The chain joins TRBV2 to TRBJ2-7; unclear D gene. The CDR3 is made up of 11 amino acids. The germline gives CDR1 SNHLY, CDR2 FYNNEI. Deletions cut 3 bases from V and 7 bases from J, with 7 bases between. CDR3 loop: CASSESGEQYF. The CDR3, as DNA: TGTGCCAGCAGTGAGTCCGGGGAGCAGTACTTC. The full variable domain, completed using reference TRBV2 and TRBJ2-7, is EPEVTQTPSHQVTQMGQEVILRCVPISNHLYFYWYRQILGQKVEFLVSFYNNEISEKSEIFDDQFSVERPDGSNFTLKIRSTKLEDSAMYFCASSESGEQYFGPGTRLTVT.